Below are 4 T cell receptor beta chains sequenced from a single sample in a study of cytotoxic CD8 clonotypes in ibrutinib-treated CLL. The method was immunoSEQ multiplex PCR; TCRdb's version includes in-frame clones alone and lacks a portion of them. The repertoire holds around 300,000 clones, approximately 80% seen once, with roughly 6.3% in the top ten. Here the sequenced sample was PBMCs, taken before ibrutinib treatment. The receptors here all came from a human donor with chronic lymphocytic leukemia.

This sequence joins TRBV19 and TRBJ2-5, with 8 bases fitting TRBD1. Trimming took 4 bases from V and 1 from J; bases not matched to a gene: 2. The CDR3 has 14 residues. The germline V gene encodes CDR1 LNHDA and CDR2 SQIVND (reference sequence). CDR3 loop: CASSNRGFQETQYF. For the CDR3, the DNA is TGTGCCAGTAGTAACAGGGGGTTCCAAGAGACCCAGTACTTC.

The chain recombines TRBV19 with TRBJ2-7; 13 bases align to TRBD2. V gave up 4 bases and J gave up 2 bases; unmatched junction bases: 5. CDR1 and CDR2 from the germline V gene are LNHDA and SQIVND (reference sequence). CDR3 length: 16 amino acids. The CDR3 DNA reads TGTGCCAGTAGTAACCCCGGGACTAGCGGGACCTACGAGCAGTACTTC. This sequence encodes CASSNPGTSGTYEQYF.

The chain has TRBV7-9 and TRBJ2-3; 7 bases map to TRBD2. The germline gives CDR1 SEHNR, CDR2 FQNEAQ (reference sequence). There are 16 residues in the CDR3. Trimming took 5 bases from V and 3 from J; bases not matched to a gene: 11. CDR3 DNA sequence: TGTGCCAGCAGCATAAGGACCGGGACTACAACAGATACGCAGTATTTT. Protein product: CASSIRTGTTTDTQYF. The full variable domain, rest sourced from reference TRBV7-9 and TRBJ2-3, is DTGVSQNPRHKITKRGQNVTFRCDPISEHNRLYWYRQTLGQGPEFLTYFQNEAQLEKSRLLSDRFSAERPKGSFSTLEIQRTEQGDSAMYLCASSIRTGTTTDTQYFGPGTRLTVL.

The sample holds one count of this clone. The chain has TRBV6-5 and TRBJ2-7, with D tentatively TRBD2 (6 bases). The CDR3 sequence is 14 residues long. Germline loops: CDR1 MNHEY, CDR2 SVGAGI. With 5 bases removed from V and 3 bases from J, the gap between germline ends came to 14 bases. DNA for the CDR3: TGTGCCAGCAGTCTCGGGGGAATAGACTACGAGCAGTACTTC. Translation: CASSLGGIDYEQYF.